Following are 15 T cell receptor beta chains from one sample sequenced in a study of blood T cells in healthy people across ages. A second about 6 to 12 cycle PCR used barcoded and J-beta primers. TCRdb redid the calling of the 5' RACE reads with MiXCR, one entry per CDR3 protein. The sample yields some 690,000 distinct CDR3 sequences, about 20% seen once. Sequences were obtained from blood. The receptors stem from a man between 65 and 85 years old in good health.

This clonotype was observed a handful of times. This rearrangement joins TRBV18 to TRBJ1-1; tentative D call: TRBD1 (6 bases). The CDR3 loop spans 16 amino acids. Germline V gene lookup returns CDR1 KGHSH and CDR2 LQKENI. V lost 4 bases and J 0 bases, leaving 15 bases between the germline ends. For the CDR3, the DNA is TGTGCCAGCTCACTAGCGGGGGCCAATATGAACACTGAAGCTTTCTTT. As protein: CASSLAGANMNTEAFF.

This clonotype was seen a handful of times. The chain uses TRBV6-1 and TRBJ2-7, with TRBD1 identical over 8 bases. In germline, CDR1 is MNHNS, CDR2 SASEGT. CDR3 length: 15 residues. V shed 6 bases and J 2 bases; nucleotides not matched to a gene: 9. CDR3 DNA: TGTGCCAGCAGGAGAGGGACAGGTCCCACCTACGAGCAGTACTTC. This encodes CASRRGTGPTYEQYF.

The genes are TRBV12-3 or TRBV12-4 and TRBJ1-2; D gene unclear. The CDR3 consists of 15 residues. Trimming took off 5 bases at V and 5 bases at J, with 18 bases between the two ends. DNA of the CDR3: TGTGCCAGCAGTCCCGCCGACGGCGGTTGGTATGGCTACACCTTC. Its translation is CASSPADGGWYGYTF.

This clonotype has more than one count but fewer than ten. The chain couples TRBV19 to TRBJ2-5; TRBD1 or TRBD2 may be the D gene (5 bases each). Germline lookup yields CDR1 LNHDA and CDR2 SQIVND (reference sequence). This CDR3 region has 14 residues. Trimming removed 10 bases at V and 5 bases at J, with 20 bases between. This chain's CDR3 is CATRVWGSVETQYF. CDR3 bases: TGTGCCACACGGGTGTGGGGGAGCGTCGAGACCCAGTACTTC.

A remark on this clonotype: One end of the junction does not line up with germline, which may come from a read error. Written as DNA, the CDR3 is TGCGGGACTAGCGGGAGCGAGACCCAGTACTTC. This sequence encodes CGTSGSETQYF. The rearrangement joins TRBV28 to TRBJ2-5; 14 nucleotides agree with TRBD2. There are 11 residues in the CDR3. Germline V CDR1 and CDR2: MDHEN, SYDVKM. The whole variable domain, remainder taken from reference TRBV28 and TRBJ2-5, is DVKVTQSSRYLVKRTGEKVFLECVQDMDHENMFWYRQDPGLGLRLIYFSYDVKMKEKGDIPEGYSVSREKKERFSLILESASTNQTSMYLCGTSGSETQYFGPGTRLLVL.

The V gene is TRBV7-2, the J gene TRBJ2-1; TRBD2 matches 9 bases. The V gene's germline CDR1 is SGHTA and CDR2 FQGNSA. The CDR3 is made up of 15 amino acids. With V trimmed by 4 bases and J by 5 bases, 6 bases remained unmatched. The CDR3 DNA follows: TGTGCCAGCAGCTCCTCGGGACTAGCAGACAATGAGCAGTTCTTC. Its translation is CASSSSGLADNEQFF.

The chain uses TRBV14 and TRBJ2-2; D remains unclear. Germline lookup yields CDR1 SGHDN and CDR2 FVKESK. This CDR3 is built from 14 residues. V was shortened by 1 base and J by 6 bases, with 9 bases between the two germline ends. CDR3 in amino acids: CASSQVLGSGELFF. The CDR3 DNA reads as TGTGCCAGCAGCCAAGTACTTGGGTCCGGGGAGCTGTTTTTT. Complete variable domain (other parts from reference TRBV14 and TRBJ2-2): EAGVTQFPSHSVIEKGQTVTLRCDPISGHDNLYWYRRVMGKEIKFLLHFVKESKQDESGMPNNRFLAERTGGTYSTLKVQPAELEDSGVYFCASSQVLGSGELFFGEGSRLTVL.

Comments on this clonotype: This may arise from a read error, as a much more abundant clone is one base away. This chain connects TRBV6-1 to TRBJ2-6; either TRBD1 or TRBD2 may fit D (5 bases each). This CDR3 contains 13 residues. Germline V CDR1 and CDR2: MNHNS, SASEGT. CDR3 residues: CASRLSGANVPTF. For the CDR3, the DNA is TGTGCCAGCAGATTATCCGGGGCCAACGTCCCGACTTTC.

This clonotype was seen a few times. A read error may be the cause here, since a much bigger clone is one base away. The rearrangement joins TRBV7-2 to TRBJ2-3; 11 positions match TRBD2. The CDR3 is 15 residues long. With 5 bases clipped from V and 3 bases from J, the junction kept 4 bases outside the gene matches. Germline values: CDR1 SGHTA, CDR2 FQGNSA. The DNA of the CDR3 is TGTGCCAGCAGCATTAGCGGGGGGGCAACAGATACGCAGTATTTT. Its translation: CASSISGGATDTQYF.

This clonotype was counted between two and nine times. The CDR3 spells CASSAGLAEGDTQYF. For the CDR3, the DNA is TGTGCCAGTAGTGCGGGACTAGCGGAGGGAGATACGCAGTATTTT. V is TRBV19 and J is TRBJ2-3, with 11 bases identical to TRBD2. The CDR3 covers 15 residues. V shed 5 bases and J 5 bases; nucleotides not matched to a gene: 6. Germline lookup yields CDR1 LNHDA and CDR2 SQIVND (reference sequence).

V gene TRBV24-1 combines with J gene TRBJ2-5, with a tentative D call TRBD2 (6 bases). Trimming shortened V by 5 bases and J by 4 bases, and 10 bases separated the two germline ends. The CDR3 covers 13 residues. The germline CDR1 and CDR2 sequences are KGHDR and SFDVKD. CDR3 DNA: TGTGCCACCAGTGGCGGGACTGGAGAGACCCAGTACTTC. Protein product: CATSGGTGETQYF.

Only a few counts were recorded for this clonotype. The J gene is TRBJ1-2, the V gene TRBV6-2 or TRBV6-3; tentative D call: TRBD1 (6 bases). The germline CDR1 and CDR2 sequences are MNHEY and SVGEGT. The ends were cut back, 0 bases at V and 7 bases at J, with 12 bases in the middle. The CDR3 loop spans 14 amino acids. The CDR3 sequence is CASSYSWPGAGYTF. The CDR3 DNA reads TGTGCCAGCAGTTACTCGTGGCCGGGGGCTGGCTACACCTTC.

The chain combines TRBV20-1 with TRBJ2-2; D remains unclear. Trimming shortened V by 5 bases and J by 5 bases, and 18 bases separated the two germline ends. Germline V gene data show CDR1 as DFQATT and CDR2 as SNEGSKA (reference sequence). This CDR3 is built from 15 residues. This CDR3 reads CSAPLGSRGTGELFF. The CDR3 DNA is TGCAGTGCTCCCCTGGGTAGCCGTGGGACCGGGGAGCTGTTTTTT.

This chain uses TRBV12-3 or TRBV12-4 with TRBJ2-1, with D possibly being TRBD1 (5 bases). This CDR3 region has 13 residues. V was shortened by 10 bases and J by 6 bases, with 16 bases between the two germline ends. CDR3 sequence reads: CANRPPELNEQFF. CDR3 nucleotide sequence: TGTGCCAACAGGCCCCCGGAGCTCAATGAGCAGTTCTTC.

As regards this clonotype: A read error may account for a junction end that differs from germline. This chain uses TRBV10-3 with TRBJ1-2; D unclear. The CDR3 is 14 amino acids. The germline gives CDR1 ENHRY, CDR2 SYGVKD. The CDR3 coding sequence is TGTGCCATCAGGCAAACCGGGAGCAACTATGGCCACACCTTC. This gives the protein CAIRQTGSNYGHTF.